The 21 T cell receptor beta chains listed next were all sequenced from one sample in a study of tumor-infiltrating lymphocytes in primary liver carcinoma. It was from around 18-30 mg of unsorted bulk tissue that RNA and DNA were co-extracted. A primer matching the constant region was used to make TCR beta cDNA from around 460 ng of total RNA. Three rounds of nested multiplex PCR with slightly modified ARM-PCR produced TCR beta libraries. Forward primers for TRBV1-TRBV30 and a C-beta reverse primer served the first two PCR rounds, at about 11 cycles each. TCRdb called the multiplex PCR reads again in MiXCR, with one record for every CDR3 protein. The repertoire holds 75,000 to 90,000 distinct CDR3 sequences, with 72% as singletons. The sample taken for sequencing was liver tumor tissue from sampling region 1. Subset specified: tumor region T1, superior pole. These receptors all come from a man between 35 and 55 years old with primary liver carcinoma and hepatitis B virus infection.

In the case of this clonotype: A read error may account for a junction end that differs from germline. This chain connects TRBV11-2 to TRBJ2-3, with no clear D. The V gene's germline CDR1 is SGHAT and CDR2 FQNNGV. CDR3 length equals 16 residues. CDR3 sequence reads: CARSPPTNGSTDTQYF. DNA of the CDR3: TGTGCCCGCAGCCCCCCTACTAACGGCAGCACAGATACGCAGTATTTT.

Points on this clonotype: The junction departs from the called germline gene at one end, perhaps through a read error. V and J are TRBV4-1 and TRBJ2-5; D not resolved. The CDR3 length is 16 residues. Germline CDR1 reads MGHRA; CDR2 reads YSYEKL. The CDR3 is CASGQTPGKTQETQYF. DNA for the CDR3: TGCGCCAGCGGCCAAACACCTGGAAAGACTCAAGAGACCCAGTACTTC.

Turning to this clonotype: One end of the junction fails to match germline, which may point to a read error. The chain combines TRBV6-1 with TRBJ1-5, with D unresolved. This CDR3 has 14 amino acids. Germline V gene lookup returns CDR1 MNHNS and CDR2 SASEGT. CDR3 protein: CTSSVEAGVGPQHF. DNA of the CDR3: TGTACCAGCAGTGTGGAGGCTGGTGTTGGACCCCAGCATTTT.

Concerning this clonotype itself: This may be a read error, as it is one base from a much larger clone. This sequence joins TRBV7-9 and TRBJ1-3; D gene uncertain. CDR1 and CDR2 from the germline V gene are SEHNR and FQNEAQ (reference sequence). The CDR3 contains 17 residues. CDR3: CTSSLGLGFSSGNTIYF. The CDR3 DNA reads TGTACCAGCAGCTTAGGATTAGGATTCAGCTCTGGAAACACCATATATTTT.

This chain joins TRBV2 and TRBJ2-2; 13 bases map to TRBD2. The CDR3 totals 17 residues. CDR1 is SNHLY, CDR2 FYNNEI, per germline. V gave up 5 bases and J gave up 0 bases; unmatched junction bases: 3. CDR3 loop: CASSRTSGSANTGELFF. In DNA, the CDR3 is TGTGCCAGCAGTAGGACTAGCGGGAGCGCGAACACCGGGGAGCTGTTTTTT.

The chain employs TRBV11-1 and TRBJ2-7; 8 bases are shared with TRBD2. In germline, CDR1 is SGHAT, CDR2 FQDESV (reference sequence). CDR3 length: 14 amino acids. Trimming at V came to 5 bases and at J to 5 bases, leaving 8 bases not matched to a gene. Written as DNA, the CDR3 is TGTGCCAGCAGCCTGGGACTAGGGATCCACGAGCAGTACTTC. It specifies CASSLGLGIHEQYF.

This clonotype was seen at least ten times. This chain uses TRBV5-1 with TRBJ2-5; a possible D gene is TRBD1 (5 bases). Germline CDR1 reads SGHRS; CDR2 reads YFSETQ. V was clipped by 0 bases and J by 5 bases, with 14 bases between them. The length of the CDR3 is 15 residues. The CDR3, as DNA: TGCGCCAGCAGCTTGGTAGGGGTGGCGGAGGAGACCCAGTACTTC. Protein sequence: CASSLVGVAEETQYF. The entire variable domain, with the rest obtained from reference TRBV5-1 and TRBJ2-5, is as follows: KAGVTQTPRYLIKTRGQQVTLSCSPISGHRSVSWYQQTPGQGLQFLFEYFSETQRNKGNFPGRFSGRQFSNSRSEMNVSTLELGDSALYLCASSLVGVAEETQYFGPGTRLLVL.

This clonotype has a count of ten or more. This chain connects TRBV5-1 to TRBJ2-7; 10 positions match TRBD2. Germline trimming cut 4 bases from V and 4 bases from J; bases unmatched to any gene: 11. There are 16 residues in the CDR3. Germline CDR1 and CDR2: SGHRS and YFSETQ. CDR3 nucleotide sequence: TGCGCCAGCAGCCCTAGGACTAGCGGTCAACGTTACGAGCAGTACTTC. Translation: CASSPRTSGQRYEQYF.

With regard to this clonotype: Possible read error: a much larger clone is one base away. V gene TRBV2 combines with J gene TRBJ2-3; D is possibly TRBD1 or TRBD2 (5 bases each). This CDR3 has 15 amino acids. Per germline, CDR1 SNHLY and CDR2 FYNNEI. V dropped 10 bases and J dropped 4 bases, with 21 bases sitting between them. The CDR3 loop is CATKPSCQGPDTQYF. CDR3 in DNA: TGTGCCACCAAACCGAGCTGCCAGGGACCAGATACGCAGTATTTT.

CDR3 sequence: CSSGQGTNEKLFF. The CDR3 nucleotides read TGCAGCTCCGGACAAGGTACTAATGAAAAACTGTTTTTT. This sequence joins TRBV29-1 and TRBJ1-4, with a possible D match to TRBD1 (5 bases). V lost 8 bases to trimming and J lost 2 bases, with 12 bases between them. The CDR3 extends over 13 amino acids. The germline CDR1 and CDR2 sequences are SQVTM and ANQGSEA.

The count of this clonotype is one. An end of the junction differs from the germline gene, which may be a read error. The rearrangement joins TRBV11-2 to TRBJ2-1; tentatively, D is TRBD2 (6 bases). The germline CDR1 and CDR2 sequences are SGHAT and FQNNGV. The CDR3 spans 18 residues. CDR3 DNA sequence: TGTGCCAGCAGATTTGACCCTAGGAGGACCGGGAGTTTCAATGAGCAGATCTTC. This translates into CASRFDPRRTGSFNEQIF. The complete variable domain, with remaining parts taken from reference TRBV11-2 and TRBJ2-1, reads EAGVAQSPRYKIIEKRQSVAFWCNPISGHATLYWYQQILGQGPKLLIQFQNNGVVDDSQLPKDRFSAERLKGVDSTLKIQPAKLEDSAVYLCASRFDPRRTGSFNEQIFGPGTRLTVL.

Remarks on this clonotype: One end of the junction varies from germline; a read error may be responsible. The rearrangement joins TRBV6-5 to TRBJ2-7; D is unclear. Germline loops: CDR1 MNHEY, CDR2 SVGAGI. The CDR3 runs 14 residues. CDR3 protein: CASSYPPLSTEHYF. CDR3 DNA sequence: TGTGCCAGCAGTTACCCGCCCCTCTCCACCGAGCATTACTTC.

To note about this clonotype: Sequence at one end of the junction differs from germline and may be a read error. This chain connects TRBV7-8 to TRBJ1-5, with D hard to call. The germline V gene encodes CDR1 SGHVS and CDR2 FQNEAQ. CDR3 length: 15 residues. This CDR3 is CASSLAWQVNQPQHF. The CDR3 DNA reads as TGTGCCAGCAGCTTAGCGTGGCAGGTTAATCAGCCTCAGCATTTT.

This chain connects TRBV6-6 to TRBJ2-1; D is perhaps TRBD2 (6 bases). The germline V gene has CDR1 MNHNY and CDR2 SVGAGI (reference sequence). Trimming pared 6 bases from V and 8 bases from J, leaving 20 bases between. This CDR3 is built from 15 residues. CDR3 coding DNA: TGTGCCAGCAGAGGGCCGGGACTGGTATGGTATGAGCAGTTCTTC. It encodes CASRGPGLVWYEQFF.

With regard to this clonotype: This likely comes from a read error, as the CDR3 has no conserved phenylalanine or tryptophan at its end. CDR3 coding DNA: TGTGCCAGCAGTGACCTCATCGGGACGGGTAGAGGGACCCAGTACTCC. As protein: CASSDLIGTGRGTQYS. The V call is TRBV6-1, the J call TRBJ2-5; the D call may be TRBD1 or TRBD2 (5 bases each). CDR3 length equals 16 residues. Per germline, CDR1 MNHNS and CDR2 SASEGT. The germline V and J ends were trimmed by 3 bases and 7 bases, with 21 bases remaining between them.

Concerning this clonotype itself: It is likely a read error, because the conserved phenylalanine at the end of the CDR3 is missing. This CDR3 reads CAISRTGLGSEAFS. The CDR3 bases are TGTGCCATCAGCCGAACAGGGTTGGGCAGTGAAGCTTTCTCT. The gene calls are TRBV10-3 and TRBJ1-1, with D tentatively TRBD1 (6 bases). The CDR3 runs 14 residues. Trimming removed 6 bases at V and 7 bases at J, with 18 bases between. CDR1 is ENHRY and CDR2 is SYGVKD in the germline V gene.

Notes on this clonotype: A read error may produce the germline difference seen at one junction end. The CDR3 sequence: CASSLPDREEAQYF. The CDR3 coding sequence is TGCGCCAGCAGCCTACCTGACAGAGAAGAGGCCCAGTACTTC. V and J are TRBV4-1 and TRBJ2-5; possibly TRBD1 for D (5 bases). Germline-derived CDR1 and CDR2 are MGHRA and YSYEKL. CDR3 length: 14 residues.

This clonotype was counted ten times or more. This sequence joins TRBV30 and TRBJ2-1, with D possibly matching TRBD2 (5 bases). The CDR3 totals 12 residues. Germline V gene lookup returns CDR1 GTSNPN and CDR2 SVGIG (reference sequence). Between the trimmed V and J ends, which lost 5 bases and 7 bases, there was a span of 12 bases. CDR3 amino acids: CAWDSGENEQFF. Written as DNA, the CDR3 is TGTGCCTGGGACTCCGGGGAAAATGAGCAGTTCTTC.

This clonotype was recorded a few times. Since a much larger clone is just one base distant, this may be a read error. This chain connects TRBV6-1 to TRBJ1-4, with 7 nucleotides matching TRBD1. CDR1 MNHNS and CDR2 SASEGT come from the germline V gene. The CDR3 length is 15 residues. J gave up 6 bases and V 4 bases, and 8 bases lay outside the gene matches. The CDR3 here is CASSAQGGLDEKLFF. DNA for the CDR3: TGTGCCAGCAGTGCCCAGGGGGGGCTTGATGAAAAACTGTTTTTT.

Worth noting for this clonotype: The junction departs from germline at one end; a sequencing error may be responsible. V gene TRBV7-9 combines with J gene TRBJ2-2, with 7 positions matching TRBD2. Germline V CDR1 and CDR2: SEHNR, FQNEAQ (reference sequence). CDR3 size: 16 residues. As DNA, the CDR3 is TGTGCCTGCAGTCCCCCTAGCGGAGTTTCGGCCGGGGAGCTGTTTTTT. Protein sequence: CACSPPSGVSAGELFF. Filled out from reference TRBV7-9 and TRBJ2-2, the complete variable domain reads DTGVSQNPRHKITKRGQNVTFRCDPISEHNRLYWYRQTLGQGPEFLTYFQNEAQLEKSRLLSDRFSAERPKGSFSTLEIQRTEQGDSAMYLCACSPPSGVSAGELFFGEGSRLTVL.

About this clonotype: Mismatch with germline at one junction end may stem from a read error. The rearrangement uses TRBV30 and TRBJ2-3; D tentatively reads TRBD1 or TRBD2 (5 bases each). Germline V gives CDR1 GTSNPN, CDR2 SVGIG (reference sequence). The CDR3 runs 14 residues. CDR3 protein: CAWRRAGSTDTHYF. The CDR3 region has the DNA TGTGCCTGGCGAAGGGCAGGGAGCACAGATACGCACTATTTT. Full variable domain (rest looked up from reference TRBV30 and TRBJ2-3): SQTIHQWPATLVQPVGSPLSLECTVEGTSNPNLYWYRQAAGRGLQLLFYSVGIGQISSEVPQNLSASRPQDRQFILSSKKLLLSDSGFYLCAWRRAGSTDTHYFGPGTRLTVL.